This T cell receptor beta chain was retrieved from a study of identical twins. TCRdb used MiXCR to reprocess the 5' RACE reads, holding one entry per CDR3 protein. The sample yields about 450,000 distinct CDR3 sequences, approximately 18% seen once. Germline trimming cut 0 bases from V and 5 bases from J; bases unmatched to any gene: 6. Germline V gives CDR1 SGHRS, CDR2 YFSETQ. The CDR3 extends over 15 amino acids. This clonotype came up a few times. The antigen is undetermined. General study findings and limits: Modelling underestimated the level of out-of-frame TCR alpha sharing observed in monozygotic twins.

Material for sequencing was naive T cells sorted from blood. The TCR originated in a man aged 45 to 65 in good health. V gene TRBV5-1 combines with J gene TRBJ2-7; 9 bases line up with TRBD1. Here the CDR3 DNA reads TGCGCCAGCAGCTTGGCCTGGACAGGGGTCGACGAGCAGTACTTC. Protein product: CASSLAWTGVDEQYF.